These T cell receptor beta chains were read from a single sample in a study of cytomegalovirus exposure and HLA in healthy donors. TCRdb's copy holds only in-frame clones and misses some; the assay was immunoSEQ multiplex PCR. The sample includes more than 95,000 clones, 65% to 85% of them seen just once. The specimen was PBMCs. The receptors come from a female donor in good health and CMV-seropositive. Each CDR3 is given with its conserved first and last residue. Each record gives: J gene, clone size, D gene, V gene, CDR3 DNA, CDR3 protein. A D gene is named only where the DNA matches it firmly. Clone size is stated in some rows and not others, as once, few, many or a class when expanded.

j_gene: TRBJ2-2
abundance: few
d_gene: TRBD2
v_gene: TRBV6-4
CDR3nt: TGTGCCAGCAGTGACGAAGCGGGGGGCGCGAACACCGGGGAGCTGTTTTTT
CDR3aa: CASSDEAGGANTGELFF

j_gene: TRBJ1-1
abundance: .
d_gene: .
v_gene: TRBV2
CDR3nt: TGTGCCAGCAGTGAAGGGGGCGAGGCTTTCTTT
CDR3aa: CASSEGGEAFF

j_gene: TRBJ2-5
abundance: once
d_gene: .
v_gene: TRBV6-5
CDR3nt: TGTGCCAGCAGTTCCTACCACCAAGAGACCCAGTACTTC
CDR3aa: CASSSYHQETQYF

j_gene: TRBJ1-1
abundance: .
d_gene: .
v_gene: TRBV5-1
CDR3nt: TGCGCCAGCAGCTTGGTTCCCTCCACTGAAGCTTTCTTT
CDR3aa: CASSLVPSTEAFF

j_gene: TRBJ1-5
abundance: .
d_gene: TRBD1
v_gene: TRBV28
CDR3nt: TGTGCCAGCAGCCGGACAGGGGGACGGCGACAGCCCCAGCATTTT
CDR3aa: CASSRTGGRRQPQHF

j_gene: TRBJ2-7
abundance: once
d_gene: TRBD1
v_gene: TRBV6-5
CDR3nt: TGTGCCAGCAGTTACGGTGGGACAGGGACCTACGAGCAGTACTTC
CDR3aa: CASSYGGTGTYEQYF

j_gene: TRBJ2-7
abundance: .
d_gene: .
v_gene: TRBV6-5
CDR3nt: TGTGCCAGCAGTTACTCTAGGGGCTCCTACGAGCAGTACTTC
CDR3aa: CASSYSRGSYEQYF

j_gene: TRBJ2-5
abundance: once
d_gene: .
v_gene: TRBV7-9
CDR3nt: TGTGCCAGCAGCTTAGTGAAGGGAGTCGGAGAGACCCAGTACTTC
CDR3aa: CASSLVKGVGETQYF

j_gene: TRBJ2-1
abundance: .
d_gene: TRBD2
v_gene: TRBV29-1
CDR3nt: TGCAGCGTTGAATGGCTAGCGGGAGGGGGTGAGCAGTTCTTC
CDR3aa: CSVEWLAGGGEQFF

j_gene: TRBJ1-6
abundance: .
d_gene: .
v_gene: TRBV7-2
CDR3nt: TGTGCCAGCAGCGTAACCCCAGGGTCACCCCTCCACTTT
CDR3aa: CASSVTPGSPLHF

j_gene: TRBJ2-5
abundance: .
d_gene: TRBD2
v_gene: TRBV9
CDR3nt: TGTGCCAGCAGCTCCGGGACTAGGATCGAGGAGACCCAGTACTTC
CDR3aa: CASSSGTRIEETQYF

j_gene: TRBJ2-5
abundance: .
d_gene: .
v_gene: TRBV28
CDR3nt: TGTGCCAGCAGTTCTACTAACACAGGGCCCGTCCAAGAGACCCAGTACTTC
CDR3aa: CASSSTNTGPVQETQYF

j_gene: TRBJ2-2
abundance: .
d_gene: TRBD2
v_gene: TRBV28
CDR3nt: TGTGCCACCTACTTATCGGGGGGGGGCACCGGGGAGCTGTTTTTT
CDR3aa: CATYLSGGGTGELFF

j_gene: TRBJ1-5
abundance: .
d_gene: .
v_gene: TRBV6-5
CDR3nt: TGTGCCAGCAGTGCGAGGGGGCAGCCCCAGCATTTT
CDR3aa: CASSARGQPQHF

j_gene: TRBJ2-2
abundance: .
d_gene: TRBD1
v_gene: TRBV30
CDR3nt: TGTGCCTGGAGAATTGGCGACCGGGACAGGGGGGTTACCGGGGAGCTGTTTTTT
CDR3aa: CAWRIGDRDRGVTGELFF

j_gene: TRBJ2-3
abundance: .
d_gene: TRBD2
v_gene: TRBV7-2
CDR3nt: TGTGCCAGCAGCCCCGGACTAGCGGGAGGGACAGATACGCAGTATTTT
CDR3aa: CASSPGLAGGTDTQYF

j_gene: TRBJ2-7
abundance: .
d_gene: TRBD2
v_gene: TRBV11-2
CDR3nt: TGTGCCAGCAGCCTTAAAGCGGGGGGGGGTCCCTACGAGCAGTACTTC
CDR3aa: CASSLKAGGGPYEQYF

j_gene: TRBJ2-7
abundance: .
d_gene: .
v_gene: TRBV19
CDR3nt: TGTGCCAGTAGTATAGGCCAGGGGACCAACTACGAGCAGTACTTC
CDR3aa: CASSIGQGTNYEQYF

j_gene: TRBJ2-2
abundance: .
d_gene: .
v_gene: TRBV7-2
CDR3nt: TGTGCCAGCAGAGCAAGGGGGGGCCCGAACACCGGGGAGCTGTTTTTT
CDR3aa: CASRARGGPNTGELFF

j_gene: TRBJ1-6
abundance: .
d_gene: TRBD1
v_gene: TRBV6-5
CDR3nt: TGTGCCAGCACTCGGGGACAGGGTAATTCACCCCTCCACTTT
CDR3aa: CASTRGQGNSPLHF

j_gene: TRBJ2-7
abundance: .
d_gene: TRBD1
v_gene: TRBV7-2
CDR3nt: TGTGCCAGCAGCGTCACGCAGGGGGCCTACGAGCAGTACTTC
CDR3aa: CASSVTQGAYEQYF

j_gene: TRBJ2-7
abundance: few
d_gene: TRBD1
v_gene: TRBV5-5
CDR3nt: TGTGCCAGCAGCTCCGGGACAGACTACGAGCAGTACTTC
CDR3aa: CASSSGTDYEQYF

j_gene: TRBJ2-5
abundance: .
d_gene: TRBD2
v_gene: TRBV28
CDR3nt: TGTGCCAGCAGGGCCAGCGGGAGTGGACGAGGAGAGACCCAGTACTTC
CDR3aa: CASRASGSGRGETQYF